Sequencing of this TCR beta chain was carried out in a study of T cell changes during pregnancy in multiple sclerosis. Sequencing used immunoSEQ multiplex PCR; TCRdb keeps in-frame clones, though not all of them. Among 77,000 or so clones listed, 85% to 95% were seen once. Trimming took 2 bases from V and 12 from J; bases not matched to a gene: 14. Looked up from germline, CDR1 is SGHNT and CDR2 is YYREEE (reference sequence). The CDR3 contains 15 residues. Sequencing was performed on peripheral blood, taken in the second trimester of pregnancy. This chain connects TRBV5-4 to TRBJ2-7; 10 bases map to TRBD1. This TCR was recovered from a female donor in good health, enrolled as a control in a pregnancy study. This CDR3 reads CASSFTGTGAAERYF. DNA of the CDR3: TGTGCCAGCAGCTTCACCGGGACAGGGGCGGCCGAAAGGTACTTC.